The next 27 T cell receptor beta chains were all read from a single sample in a study of Graves' ophthalmopathy and Graves' hyperthyroidism. The authors amplified TCR beta CDR3 regions from RNA transcripts. The first-round RT-PCR employed HTBI primers together with the Qiagen OneStep RT-PCR kit. A multiplex PCR was then performed as the second round. TCRdb ran MiXCR on the multiplex PCR reads and lists one entry per CDR3 protein. The data contain tens of thousands of distinct CDR3 sequences, roughly 52% of them singletons. Sequenced: peripheral blood. The receptors here all came from an adult woman with stable Graves' hyperthyroidism.

This clonotype was found many times. The chain combines TRBV20-1 with TRBJ2-3, with 7 bases fitting TRBD2. The CDR3 is made up of 13 amino acids. After removal of 7 bases from V and 2 bases from J, the junction contained 6 bases not matched to a gene. Germline V gene sequence: CDR1 DFQATT, CDR2 SNEGSKA (reference sequence). CDR3 amino acids: CSEGEGPTDTQYF. CDR3 DNA sequence: TGCAGTGAAGGGGAGGGACCCACAGATACGCAGTATTTT.

V gene TRBV7-9 combines with J gene TRBJ1-1; TRBD1 matches 8 bases. The CDR3 runs 15 residues. CDR1 SEHNR and CDR2 FQNEAQ come from the germline V gene (reference sequence). The V segment lost 5 bases and the J segment 0 bases; nucleotides outside the gene matches: 5. The CDR3 here is CASSPWTGLNTEAFF. The CDR3 DNA reads as TGTGCCAGCAGCCCGTGGACAGGGTTGAACACTGAAGCTTTCTTT.

This clonotype was seen ten or more times. V usage is TRBV7-9 and J usage is TRBJ2-3; D is uncertain. The CDR3 contains 14 residues. Germline V gives CDR1 SEHNR, CDR2 FQNEAQ (reference sequence). V was shortened by 5 bases and J by 5 bases, with 14 bases between the two germline ends. CDR3 DNA sequence: TGTGCCAGCAGCCGCCCGCAGAACGAAGATACGCAGTATTTT. It yields the protein CASSRPQNEDTQYF.

This clonotype showed up many times. This chain links TRBV30 with TRBJ1-1, with D hard to call. Germline CDR1 is GTSNPN and CDR2 is SVGIG (reference sequence). This CDR3 has 14 amino acids. V lost 4 bases to trimming and J lost 3 bases, with 15 bases between them. DNA for the CDR3: TGTGCCTGGAAACATTCAACGACGGACACTGAAGCTTTCTTT. It encodes CAWKHSTTDTEAFF.

This clonotype was observed many times. The chain uses TRBV5-1 and TRBJ1-6; TRBD1 agrees at 8 bases. Trimming took 1 base from V and 10 from J; bases not matched to a gene: 4. The CDR3 sequence is 14 residues long. The V gene's germline CDR1 is SGHRS and CDR2 YFSETQ. In DNA, the CDR3 is TGCGCCAGCAGCTTGTCAGGGGGCTACTCACCCCTCCACTTT. Translation gives CASSLSGGYSPLHF.

The chain uses TRBV29-1 and TRBJ1-1, with unresolved D. Trimming took off 4 bases at V and 0 bases at J, with 6 bases between the two ends. Germline-derived CDR1 and CDR2 are SQVTM and ANQGSEA. The CDR3 consists of 12 residues. The CDR3 region has the DNA TGCAGCGTTGCGGTGGTGAACACTGAAGCTTTCTTT. The encoded protein is CSVAVVNTEAFF. The full variable domain, completed using reference TRBV29-1 and TRBJ1-1, is SAVISQKPSRDICQRGTSLTIQCQVDSQVTMMFWYRQQPGQSLTLIATANQGSEATYESGFVIDKFPISRPNLTFSTLTVSNMSPEDSSIYLCSVAVVNTEAFFGQGTRLTVV.

This clonotype was recorded many times. V gene TRBV5-1 combines with J gene TRBJ2-7, with 7 bases that match TRBD2. Germline CDR1 reads SGHRS; CDR2 reads YFSETQ. CDR3 length equals 17 residues. J gave up 6 bases and V 5 bases, and 20 bases lay outside the gene matches. DNA of the CDR3: TGCGCCAGCAGAGACTCGGGTTCGGGAGGTTCCTTTACCGAGCAGTACTTC. It codes for CASRDSGSGGSFTEQYF.

In its sample, this clonotype was seen once. The V and J genes are TRBV7-9 and TRBJ1-5; TRBD1 aligns across 11 bases. The junction had 6 bases not matched to a gene; V was cut back by 5 bases and J by 6 bases. The CDR3 spans 15 residues. The germline V gene has CDR1 SEHNR and CDR2 FQNEAQ (reference sequence). DNA of the CDR3: TGTGCCAGCAGCAAGGACAGGGGGCGCCTTCAGCCCCAGCATTTT. This sequence encodes CASSKDRGRLQPQHF.

V usage is TRBV15 and J usage is TRBJ2-7, with TRBD2 matching 16 bases. Germline values: CDR1 LNHNV, CDR2 YYDKDF (reference sequence). CDR3 length: 23 amino acids. V gave up 0 bases and J gave up 9 bases; unmatched junction bases: 26. CDR3 in amino acids: CATSREPGLAGGPVTPAAFRQYF. The CDR3 coding sequence is TGTGCCACCAGCAGAGAACCGGGACTAGCGGGAGGGCCGGTCACCCCTGCGGCCTTCCGGCAGTACTTC.

The rearrangement uses TRBV10-3 and TRBJ2-2, with 12 bases aligning to TRBD2. The germline V gene has CDR1 ENHRY and CDR2 SYGVKD. The CDR3 runs 16 residues. The junction had 4 bases not matched to a gene; V was cut back by 4 bases and J by 4 bases. CDR3 sequence: CAISGTSGAGTGELFF. The CDR3 DNA follows: TGTGCCATCAGTGGGACTAGCGGGGCGGGCACCGGGGAGCTGTTTTTT.

There are many counts of this clonotype. The chain has TRBV5-6 and TRBJ1-6; TRBD1 matches at 8 bases. The junction had 12 bases not matched to a gene; V was cut back by 3 bases and J by 4 bases. Germline loops: CDR1 SGHDT, CDR2 YYEEEE. The CDR3 consists of 18 residues. CDR3 protein: CASSSLTGVEIYNSPLHF. The CDR3 coding sequence is TGTGCCAGCAGCTCGTTGACAGGGGTGGAGATATATAATTCACCCCTCCACTTT.

Comments on this clonotype: At one end the junction does not follow the germline gene, possibly because of a read error. The rearrangement joins TRBV5-1 to TRBJ1-2, with 8 bases fitting TRBD1. The CDR3 covers 13 residues. The germline V gene has CDR1 SGHRS and CDR2 YFSETQ. In DNA form, the CDR3 reads TGCGTCAGCAGCACACAGGGGGGGTATGGCTACACCTTC. It translates to CVSSTQGGYGYTF.

V is TRBV7-9 and J is TRBJ2-3; TRBD1 agrees at 9 bases. The V segment lost 5 bases and the J segment 1 base; nucleotides outside the gene matches: 4. CDR1 and CDR2 from the germline V gene are SEHNR and FQNEAQ (reference sequence). CDR3 length: 15 amino acids. The CDR3 nucleotides read TGTGCCAGCAGCAGACAGGGGGATGGCACAGATACGCAGTATTTT. Amino acid sequence: CASSRQGDGTDTQYF.

This chain uses TRBV20-1 with TRBJ2-7, with D unclear. Germline V CDR1 and CDR2: DFQATT, SNEGSKA (reference sequence). The CDR3 spans 14 residues. The CDR3 nucleotides read TGCAATGCCCTCCGAGACTCTCCCTCCTACGAGCAGTACTTC. Its protein product is CNALRDSPSYEQYF.

There are many counts of this clonotype. The chain couples TRBV4-1 to TRBJ2-5; D remains ambiguous. CDR3 length equals 14 residues. V was clipped by 0 bases and J by 2 bases, with 7 bases between them. Germline loops: CDR1 MGHRA, CDR2 YSYEKL. In DNA, the CDR3 is TGCGCCAGCAGCCAAGATCCCGGGCAAGAGACCCAGTACTTC. Translated, it gives CASSQDPGQETQYF.

This clonotype was counted ten times or more. The V call is TRBV7-9, the J call TRBJ2-7; no clear D gene. CDR1 is SEHNR, CDR2 FQNEAQ, per germline (reference sequence). CDR3 length equals 13 residues. V dropped 6 bases and J dropped 9 bases, with 18 bases sitting between them. CDR3 in amino acids: CASSSGSRAGQYF. The CDR3 bases are TGTGCCAGCAGTTCCGGGTCTCGAGCAGGGCAGTACTTC.

CDR3 coding DNA: TGTGCCAGCAGCTCCGGACTAGCGGGAGAGGGAGAGACCCAGTACTTC. Residues: CASSSGLAGEGETQYF. The chain couples TRBV5-6 to TRBJ2-5; 13 positions match TRBD2. Germline V CDR1 and CDR2: SGHDT, YYEEEE. CDR3 length: 16 amino acids. V lost 3 bases and J lost 4; bases outside the gene matches: 6.

This chain links TRBV29-1 with TRBJ2-7; 12 nucleotides align to TRBD1. The V gene's germline CDR1 is SQVTM and CDR2 ANQGSEA. Trimming cost V 6 bases and J 6 bases; bases outside gene matches: 9. The CDR3 sequence is 14 residues long. The CDR3 region is CSVMGQGAVSEQYF. The CDR3 nucleotides read TGCAGCGTGATGGGACAGGGGGCGGTCTCCGAGCAGTACTTC.

This clonotype was picked up many times. The J gene is TRBJ1-3, the V gene TRBV15; D remains unclear. The V gene's germline CDR1 is LNHNV and CDR2 YYDKDF (reference sequence). The CDR3 consists of 15 residues. Trimming removed 0 bases at V and 1 base at J, with 7 bases between. In DNA form, the CDR3 reads TGTGCCACCAGCAGAGATCGGGGTTCTGGAAACACCATATATTTT. Protein product: CATSRDRGSGNTIYF.

As to this clonotype: A much larger clone sits a single nucleotide away, making a read error possible. It is likely a read error, because the conserved phenylalanine at the end of the CDR3 is missing. This chain connects TRBV29-1 to TRBJ1-2; D perhaps matches TRBD1 (6 bases). In germline, CDR1 is SQVTM, CDR2 ANQGSEA. The CDR3 contains 12 residues. Trimming cost V 4 bases and J 6 bases, with 12 bases left between them. The CDR3 region is CSVAWRGNGYTS. CDR3 DNA: TGCAGCGTTGCCTGGAGGGGGAATGGCTACACCTCC.

This clonotype was counted ten times or more. The genes are TRBV20-1 and TRBJ2-7, with 12 bases aligning to TRBD2. The germline V gene encodes CDR1 DFQATT and CDR2 SNEGSKA (reference sequence). Trimming at V came to 3 bases and at J to 3 bases, leaving 3 bases not matched to a gene. The length of the CDR3 is 14 residues. The CDR3 region is CSASGLAGIYEQYF. In DNA, the CDR3 is TGCAGTGCTAGTGGACTAGCGGGAATCTACGAGCAGTACTTC.

This clonotype was picked up many times. The V and J genes are TRBV27 and TRBJ2-7; 7 bases are shared with TRBD1. This CDR3 spans 13 amino acids. Looked up from germline, CDR1 is MNHEY and CDR2 is SMNVEV (reference sequence). J lost 6 bases, V lost 5 bases, and 7 bases had no gene match. The CDR3 DNA reads as TGTGCCAGCAGTCGGGACAGCCTCTCCGAGCAGTACTTC. Its translation: CASSRDSLSEQYF.

In its sample, this clonotype ranks as medium-sized. The chain employs TRBV24-1 and TRBJ1-1, with D maybe TRBD1 (5 bases). The V and J ends lost 3 bases and 1 base respectively, with 5 bases between them. In germline, CDR1 is KGHDR, CDR2 SFDVKD. The CDR3 has 13 residues. In DNA, the CDR3 is TGTGCCACCAGTGATAGGGGGAACACTGAAGCTTTCTTT. Encoded protein: CATSDRGNTEAFF.

This chain uses TRBV6-6 with TRBJ2-7, with 10 bases fitting TRBD1. Germline V CDR1 and CDR2: MNHNY, SVGAGI (reference sequence). Trimming removed 6 bases from V and 6 bases from J; junction bases left unmatched: 8. The CDR3 is 14 residues long. The CDR3: CASRGGQGLAEQYF. The CDR3 nucleotides are TGTGCCAGCAGGGGGGGACAGGGGTTAGCCGAGCAGTACTTC.

By share, this clonotype counts as medium-sized. The V gene is TRBV5-6, the J gene TRBJ1-2, with TRBD1 as a possible D gene (6 bases). This CDR3 region has 13 residues. Germline-derived CDR1 and CDR2 are SGHDT and YYEEEE. V lost 1 base and J 6 bases, leaving 10 bases between the germline ends. CDR3 sequence: CASSLTGNNGYTF. DNA of the CDR3: TGTGCCAGCAGCTTGACAGGGAACAATGGCTACACCTTC.

This clonotype was observed at least ten times. The V gene is TRBV9, the J gene TRBJ1-2, with D uncertain. The CDR3 length is 15 residues. Trimming pared 4 bases from V and 6 bases from J, leaving 19 bases between. Germline values: CDR1 SGDLS, CDR2 YYNGEE. The CDR3 reads CASSQTRRWVDGYTF. The CDR3 DNA reads as TGTGCCAGCAGCCAAACCCGCCGTTGGGTGGATGGCTACACCTTC.

This clonotype was observed many times. This rearrangement joins TRBV10-3 to TRBJ2-7, with 8 bases matching TRBD1. Germline values: CDR1 ENHRY, CDR2 SYGVKD. Trimming at V came to 2 bases and at J to 0 bases, leaving 6 bases not matched to a gene. CDR3 size: 16 residues. CDR3 nucleotides: TGTGCCATCAGTGAGATGTGGGACAGGATCTCCTACGAGCAGTACTTC. The encoded protein is CAISEMWDRISYEQYF.